The table lists the clone carrying this T cell receptor (beta chain) with a count of one. This entry belongs to a study of T cell responses to AZD1222 COVID-19 vaccine. Clones were sequenced by immunoSEQ multiplex PCR, and TCRdb holds only the in-frame ones, with some missing. Here the sample spans around 180,000 clones, around nine tenths being singletons. The sequence came from an adult in good health. The sample here was peripheral blood, taken on day 0 of AZD1222 vaccination.

The CDR3 DNA reads TGTGCCAGCAGCTCCGGGGTAACTGGCTACGAGCAGTACTTC. Amino acid sequence: CASSSGVTGYEQYF. The V call is TRBV11-1, the J call TRBJ2-7, with a weak D call TRBD2 (5 bases). The CDR3 length is 14 residues. Trimming removed 4 bases at V and 3 bases at J, with 13 bases between. CDR1 SGHAT and CDR2 FQDESV come from the germline V gene (reference sequence).